Included here is one T cell receptor beta chain sequence, with context. These data come from a study of blood T cell repertoires in COVID-19. Study context: Collection of acute and convalescent COVID-19 samples took place in the United States, Italy and Spain. PBMCs, B-cell-depleted T cells, or T cells provided the cDNA or gDNA that made up the material.

Per the study methods: Amplification with reference gene primers provided the estimates of nucleated cell counts. TCRdb's table, derived via immunoSEQ multiplex PCR, lists solely in-frame clones and lacks some. The V and J calls and clone size were taken over from that table, and D and trimming were inferred from the DNA. The table shows 200,000 or so clones, with around 84% occurring only once. This CDR3 has 14 residues. V trimming: 10 bases; J trimming: 9 bases; junction bases outside the gene matches: 13. The germline CDR1 and CDR2 sequences are SNHLY and FYNNEI. This chain joins TRBV2 and TRBJ2-1, with TRBD2 matching over 9 bases. This TCR derives from a middle-aged man who had recovered from COVID-19. Material: peripheral blood. The DNA for the CDR3 is TGTGCCAACTCCGGGACTAGCAGGGGCAGTGAGCAGTTCTTC. This encodes CANSGTSRGSEQFF.